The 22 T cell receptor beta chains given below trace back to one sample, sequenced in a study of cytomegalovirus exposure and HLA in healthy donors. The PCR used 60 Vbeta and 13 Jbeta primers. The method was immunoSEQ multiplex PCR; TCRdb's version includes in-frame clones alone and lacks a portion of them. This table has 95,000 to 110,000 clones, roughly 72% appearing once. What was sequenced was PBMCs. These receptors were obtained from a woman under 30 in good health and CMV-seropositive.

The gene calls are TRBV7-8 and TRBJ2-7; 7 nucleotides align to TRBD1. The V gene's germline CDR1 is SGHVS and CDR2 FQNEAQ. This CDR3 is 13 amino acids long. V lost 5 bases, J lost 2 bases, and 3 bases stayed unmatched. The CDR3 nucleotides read TGTGCCAGCAGCCGAGGACAGGCCTACGAGCAGTACTTC. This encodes CASSRGQAYEQYF.

The CDR3 sequence: CASSESRHTQYF. The CDR3, as DNA: TGTGCCAGCAGTGAGAGCCGCCATACGCAGTATTTT. The rearrangement joins TRBV2 to TRBJ2-3; D remains ambiguous. Germline V CDR1 and CDR2: SNHLY, FYNNEI. Trimming cost V 3 bases and J 7 bases, with 8 bases left between them. The CDR3 covers 12 residues.

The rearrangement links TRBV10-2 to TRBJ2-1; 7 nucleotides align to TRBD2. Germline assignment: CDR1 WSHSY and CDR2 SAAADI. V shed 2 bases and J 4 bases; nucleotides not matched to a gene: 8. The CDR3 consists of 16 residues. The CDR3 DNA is TGCGCCAGCAGTGAGCAAGCGGGATTATATTACAATGAGCAGTTCTTC. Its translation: CASSEQAGLYYNEQFF.

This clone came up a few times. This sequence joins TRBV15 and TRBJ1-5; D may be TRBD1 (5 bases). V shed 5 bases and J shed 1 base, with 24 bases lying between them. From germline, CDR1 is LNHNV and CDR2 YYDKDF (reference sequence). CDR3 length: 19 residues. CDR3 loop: CATSGLGGGRGESNQPQHF. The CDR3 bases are TGTGCCACCAGCGGTCTGGGGGGAGGGCGTGGGGAGAGCAATCAGCCCCAGCATTTT.

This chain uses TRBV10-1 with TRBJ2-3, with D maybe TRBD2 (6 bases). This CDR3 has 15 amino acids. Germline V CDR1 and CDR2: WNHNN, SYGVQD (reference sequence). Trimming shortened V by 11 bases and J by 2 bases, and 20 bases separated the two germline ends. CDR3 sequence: CAGAGSKPHTDTQYF. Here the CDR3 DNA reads TGCGCCGGGGCGGGATCGAAACCCCACACAGATACGCAGTATTTT.

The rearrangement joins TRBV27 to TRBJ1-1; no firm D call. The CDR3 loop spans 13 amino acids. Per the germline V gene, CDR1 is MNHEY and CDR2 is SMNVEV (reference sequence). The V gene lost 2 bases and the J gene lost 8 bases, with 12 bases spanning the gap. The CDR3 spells CASSLAASVEAFF. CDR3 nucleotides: TGTGCCAGCAGTTTAGCGGCATCTGTAGAAGCTTTCTTT.

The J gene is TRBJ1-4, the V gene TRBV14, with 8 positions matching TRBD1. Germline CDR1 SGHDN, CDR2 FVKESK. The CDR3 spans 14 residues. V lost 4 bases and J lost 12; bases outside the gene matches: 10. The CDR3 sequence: CASSRGQVLGELFF. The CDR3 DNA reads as TGTGCCAGCAGCCGGGGACAGGTACTAGGCGAACTGTTTTTT.

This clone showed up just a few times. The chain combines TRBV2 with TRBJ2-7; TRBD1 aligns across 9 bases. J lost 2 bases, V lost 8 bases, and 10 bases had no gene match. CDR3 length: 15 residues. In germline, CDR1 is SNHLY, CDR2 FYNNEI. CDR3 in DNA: TGTGCCAGCTTGCTGACCGGGACAGGGACCTACGAGCAGTACTTC. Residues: CASLLTGTGTYEQYF. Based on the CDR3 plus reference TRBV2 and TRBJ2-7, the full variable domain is EPEVTQTPSHQVTQMGQEVILRCVPISNHLYFYWYRQILGQKVEFLVSFYNNEISEKSEIFDDQFSVERPDGSNFTLKIRSTKLEDSAMYFCASLLTGTGTYEQYFGPGTRLTVT.

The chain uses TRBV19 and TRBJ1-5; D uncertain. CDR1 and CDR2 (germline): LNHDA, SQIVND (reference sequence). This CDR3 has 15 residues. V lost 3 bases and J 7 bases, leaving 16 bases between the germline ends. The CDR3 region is CASSMGKSGGQPQHF. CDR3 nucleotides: TGTGCCAGTAGTATGGGTAAGTCAGGAGGCCAGCCCCAGCATTTT.

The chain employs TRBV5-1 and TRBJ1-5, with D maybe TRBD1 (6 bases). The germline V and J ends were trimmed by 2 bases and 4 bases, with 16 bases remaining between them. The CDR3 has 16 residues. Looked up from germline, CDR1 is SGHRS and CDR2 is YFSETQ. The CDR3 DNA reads TGCGCCAGCAGCTTAAACGGCAGGGGAGGGAATCAGCCCCAGCATTTT. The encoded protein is CASSLNGRGGNQPQHF.

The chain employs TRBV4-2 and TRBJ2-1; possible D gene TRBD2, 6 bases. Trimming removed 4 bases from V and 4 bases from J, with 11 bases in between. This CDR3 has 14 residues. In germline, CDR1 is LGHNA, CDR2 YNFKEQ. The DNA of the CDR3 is TGTGCCAGCAGCCCAGCTGGGGGGTACAATGAGCAGTTCTTC. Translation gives CASSPAGGYNEQFF.

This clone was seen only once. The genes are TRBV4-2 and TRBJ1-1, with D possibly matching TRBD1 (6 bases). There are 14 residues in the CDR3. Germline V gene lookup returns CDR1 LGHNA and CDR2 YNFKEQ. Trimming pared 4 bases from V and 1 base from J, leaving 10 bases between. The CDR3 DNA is TGTGCCAGCAGCCCACAGGGTGGGAACACTGAAGCTTTCTTT. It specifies CASSPQGGNTEAFF.

The chain's CDR3 is CASSEGLLLYEQYF. The CDR3 DNA is TGTGCCAGCAGTGAGGGACTTCTACTTTACGAGCAGTACTTC. J is TRBJ2-7 and V is TRBV6-1; D possibly corresponds to TRBD2 (6 bases). Trimming removed 3 bases from V and 4 bases from J, with 13 bases in between. Germline V gene lookup returns CDR1 MNHNS and CDR2 SASEGT. This CDR3 comprises 14 residues.

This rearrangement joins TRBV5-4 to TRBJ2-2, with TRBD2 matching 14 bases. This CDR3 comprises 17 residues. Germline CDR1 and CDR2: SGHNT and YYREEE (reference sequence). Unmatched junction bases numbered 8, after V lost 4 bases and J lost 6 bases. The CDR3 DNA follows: TGTGCCAGCAGCGTCGGGACTAGCGGGAGAAATCCCGGGGAGCTGTTTTTT. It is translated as CASSVGTSGRNPGELFF.

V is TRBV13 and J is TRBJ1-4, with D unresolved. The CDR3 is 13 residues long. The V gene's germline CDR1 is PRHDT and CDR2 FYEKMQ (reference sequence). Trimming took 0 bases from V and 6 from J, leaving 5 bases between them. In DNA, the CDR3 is TGTGCCAGCAGCTTAGGGAACTATGAAAAACTGTTTTTT. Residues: CASSLGNYEKLFF. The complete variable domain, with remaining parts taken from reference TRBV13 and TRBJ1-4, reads AAGVIQSPRHLIKEKRETATLKCYPIPRHDTVYWYQQGPGQDPQFLISFYEKMQSDKGSIPDRFSAQQFSDYHSELNMSSLELGDSALYFCASSLGNYEKLFFGSGTQLSVL.

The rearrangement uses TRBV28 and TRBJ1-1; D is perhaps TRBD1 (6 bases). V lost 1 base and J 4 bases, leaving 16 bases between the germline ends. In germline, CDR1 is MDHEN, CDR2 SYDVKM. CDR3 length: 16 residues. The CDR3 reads CASSLLQDSGVTEAFF. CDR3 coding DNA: TGTGCCAGCAGTTTATTACAGGACAGTGGCGTCACTGAAGCTTTCTTT.

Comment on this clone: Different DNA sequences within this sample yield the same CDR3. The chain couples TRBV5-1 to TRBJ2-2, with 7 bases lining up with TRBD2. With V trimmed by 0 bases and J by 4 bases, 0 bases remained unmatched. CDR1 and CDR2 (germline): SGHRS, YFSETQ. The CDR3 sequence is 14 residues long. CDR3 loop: CASSLASGTGELFF. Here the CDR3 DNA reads TGCGCCAGCAGCTTGGCTAGCGGCACCGGGGAGCTGTTTTTT. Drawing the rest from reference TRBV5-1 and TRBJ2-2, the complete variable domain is KAGVTQTPRYLIKTRGQQVTLSCSPISGHRSVSWYQQTPGQGLQFLFEYFSETQRNKGNFPGRFSGRQFSNSRSEMNVSTLELGDSALYLCASSLASGTGELFFGEGSRLTVL.

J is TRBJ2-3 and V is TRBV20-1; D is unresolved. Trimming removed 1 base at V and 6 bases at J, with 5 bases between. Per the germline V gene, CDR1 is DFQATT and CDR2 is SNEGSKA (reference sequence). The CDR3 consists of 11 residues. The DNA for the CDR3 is TGCAGTGCTAGAGGGAGCGATACGCAGTATTTT. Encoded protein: CSARGSDTQYF.

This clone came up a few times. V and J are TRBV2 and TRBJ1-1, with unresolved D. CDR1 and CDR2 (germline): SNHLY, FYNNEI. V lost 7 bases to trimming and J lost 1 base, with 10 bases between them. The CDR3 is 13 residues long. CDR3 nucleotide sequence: TGTGCCAGCAAAATCCCGGGGAACACTGAAGCTTTCTTT. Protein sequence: CASKIPGNTEAFF.

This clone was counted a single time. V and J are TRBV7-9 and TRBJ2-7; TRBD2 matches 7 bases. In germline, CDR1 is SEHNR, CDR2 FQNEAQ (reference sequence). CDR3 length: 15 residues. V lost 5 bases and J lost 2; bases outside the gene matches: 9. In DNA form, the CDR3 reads TGTGCCAGCAGCCCTGGCGGGGGAGCCCCCTACGAGCAGTACTTC. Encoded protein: CASSPGGGAPYEQYF.

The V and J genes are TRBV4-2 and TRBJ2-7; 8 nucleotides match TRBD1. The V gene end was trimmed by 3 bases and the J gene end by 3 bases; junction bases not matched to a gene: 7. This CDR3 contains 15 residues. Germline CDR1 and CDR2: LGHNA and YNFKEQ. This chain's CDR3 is CASSQEGTGHYEQYF. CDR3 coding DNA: TGTGCCAGCAGCCAGGAGGGGACAGGTCACTACGAGCAGTACTTC.

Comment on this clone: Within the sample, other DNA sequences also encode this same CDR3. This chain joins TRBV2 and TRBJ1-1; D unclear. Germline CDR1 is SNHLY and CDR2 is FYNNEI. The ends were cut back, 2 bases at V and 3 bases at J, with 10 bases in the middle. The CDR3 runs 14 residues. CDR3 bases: TGTGCCAGCAGTGAACAAGGACTGGACACTGAAGCTTTCTTT. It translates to CASSEQGLDTEAFF.